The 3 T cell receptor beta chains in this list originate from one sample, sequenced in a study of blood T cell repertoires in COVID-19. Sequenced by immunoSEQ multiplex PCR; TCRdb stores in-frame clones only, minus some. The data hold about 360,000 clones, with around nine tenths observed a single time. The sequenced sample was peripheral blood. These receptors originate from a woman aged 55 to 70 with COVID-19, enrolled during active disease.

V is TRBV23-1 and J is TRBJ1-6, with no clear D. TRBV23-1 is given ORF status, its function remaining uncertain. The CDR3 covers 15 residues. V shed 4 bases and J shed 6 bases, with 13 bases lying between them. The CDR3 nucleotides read TGCGCCAGCAGTCTAGTCTGCCTATTTAATTCACCCCTCCACTTT. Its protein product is CASSLVCLFNSPLHF.

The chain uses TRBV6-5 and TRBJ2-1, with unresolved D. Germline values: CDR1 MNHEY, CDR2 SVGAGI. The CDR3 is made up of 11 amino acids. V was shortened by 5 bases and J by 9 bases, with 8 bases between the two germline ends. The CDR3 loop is CASSTMSEQFF. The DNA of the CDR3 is TGTGCCAGCAGTACTATGAGTGAGCAGTTCTTC.

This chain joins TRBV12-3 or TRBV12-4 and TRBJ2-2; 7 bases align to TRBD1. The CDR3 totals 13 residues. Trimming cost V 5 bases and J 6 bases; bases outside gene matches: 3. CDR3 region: CASSIDRAGELFF. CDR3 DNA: TGTGCCAGCAGTATTGACAGGGCCGGGGAGCTGTTTTTT.